This T cell receptor beta chain derives from a study of long-term antiretroviral therapy in people with HIV. Study-level findings and limits: It was not possible to obtain data on ART adherence, viral resistance or therapy changes. The ART regimens used between the mid-2000s and the late 2010s may be less effective than current ones.

A minimum of one pre-ART and two post-ART PBMC samples existed for each donor. V was cut by 6 bases and J by 3 bases, with 11 bases left in between. The CDR3 is made up of 13 amino acids. In germline, CDR1 is LNHDA, CDR2 SQIVND (reference sequence). The libraries were made with immunoSEQ v3.0 at survey level. The assay was immunoSEQ multiplex PCR, and TCRdb's table has in-frame clones only and misses some. Seen here are around 29,000 clones, 90% to 95% observed once, and the top ten hold less than 9.5%. With respect to this clone: Its antigen is not known.

The rearrangement joins TRBV19 to TRBJ1-2; D call uncertain. This sequence was found in a man under 40 with HIV. The sequences come from unsorted PBMCs, collected more than 6 years after starting antiretroviral therapy. Here the CDR3 reads CASRSIGDYGYTF. The CDR3 coding sequence is TGTGCCAGTAGAAGTATAGGAGACTATGGCTACACCTTC.